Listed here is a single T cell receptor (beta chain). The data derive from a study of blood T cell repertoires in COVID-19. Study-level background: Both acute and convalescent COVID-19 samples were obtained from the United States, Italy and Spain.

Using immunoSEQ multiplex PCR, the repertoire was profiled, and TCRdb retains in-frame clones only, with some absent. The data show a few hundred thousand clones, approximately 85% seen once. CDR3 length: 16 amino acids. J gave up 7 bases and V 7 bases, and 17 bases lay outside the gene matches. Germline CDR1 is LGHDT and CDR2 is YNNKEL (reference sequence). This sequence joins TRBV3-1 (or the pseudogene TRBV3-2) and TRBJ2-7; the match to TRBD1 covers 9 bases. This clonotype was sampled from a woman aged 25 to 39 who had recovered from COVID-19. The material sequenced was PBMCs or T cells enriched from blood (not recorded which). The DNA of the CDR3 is TGTGCCAGCACCCTAGCAGGGACAGGGTCAAGGGATGAGCAGTACTTC. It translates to CASTLAGTGSRDEQYF.